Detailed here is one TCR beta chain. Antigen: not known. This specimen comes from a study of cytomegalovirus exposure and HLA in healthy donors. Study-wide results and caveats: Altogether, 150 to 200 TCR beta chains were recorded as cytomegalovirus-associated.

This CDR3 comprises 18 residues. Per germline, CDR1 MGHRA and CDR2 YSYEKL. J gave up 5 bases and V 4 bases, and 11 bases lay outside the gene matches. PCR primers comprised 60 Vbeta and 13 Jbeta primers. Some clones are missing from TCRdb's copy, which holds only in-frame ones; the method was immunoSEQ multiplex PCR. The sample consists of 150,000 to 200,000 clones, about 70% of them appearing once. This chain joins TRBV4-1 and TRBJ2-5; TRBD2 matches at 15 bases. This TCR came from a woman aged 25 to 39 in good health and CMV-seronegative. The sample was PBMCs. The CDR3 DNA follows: TGCGCCAGCAGCCGTCCAGGACTAGCGGGGGGGCGTGGTGAGACCCAGTACTTC. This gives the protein CASSRPGLAGGRGETQYF.